This is a list of T cell receptor beta chains from one sample in a study of T cells in Graves' hyperthyroidism and ophthalmopathy. TCRdb reprocessed the multiplex PCR reads via MiXCR and lists one record per CDR3 protein. The table has 530,000 or so distinct CDR3 sequences, about 15% seen once. Sequenced: blood. The receptor source for this set is a woman in her late teens or twenties with Graves' ophthalmopathy. Both conserved end residues are part of each CDR3. Fields, in order: clone size, J gene, V gene, D gene, CDR3 length, CDR3 protein, CDR3 DNA. The D gene is left open where the match is weak. Size is stated for part of the rows, as once, few or many counts, or as a class when the clone is expanded.

>many|TRBJ1-1|TRBV28|TRBD1|12
CASRGQTGEAFF
TGTGCCAGCAGGGGACAGACAGGCGAAGCTTTCTTT
>few|TRBJ2-6|TRBV3-1|-|16
CASSQVGSAGANVLTF
TGTGCCAGCAGCCAAGTGGGGTCAGCTGGGGCCAACGTCCTGACTTTC
>many|TRBJ1-1|TRBV5-1|TRBD1|16
CASSPGTGVVGTEAFF
TGCGCCAGCAGCCCCGGGACAGGGGTGGTCGGCACTGAAGCTTTCTTT
>many|TRBJ1-3|TRBV30|-|14
CAWSTGSSGNTIYF
TGTGCCTGGAGTACCGGGAGCTCTGGAAACACCATATATTTT
>few|TRBJ2-7|TRBV4-3|TRBD2|15
CASSQGPSGYYEQYF
TGCGCCAGCAGCCAAGGCCCTAGCGGATACTACGAGCAGTACTTC
>-|TRBJ1-4|TRBV20-1|-|13
CSAGGRANEKLFF
TGCAGTGCTGGAGGGAGGGCTAATGAAAAACTGTTTTTT
>many|TRBJ2-1|TRBV6-1|TRBD2|15
CASSSGTSYRDEQFF
TGTGCCAGCAGCTCCGGGACTAGCTATAGGGATGAGCAGTTCTTC
>many|TRBJ2-4|TRBV5-1|TRBD2|16
CASSLATGGNKNIQYF
TGCGCCAGCAGCTTGGCCACGGGAGGGAACAAAAACATTCAGTACTTC
>few|TRBJ2-4|TRBV12-3/TRBV12-4|TRBD2|22
CASSSRPTLWGLAGRDENIQYF
TGTGCCAGCAGTTCGAGACCTACATTGTGGGGACTAGCGGGGAGGGATGAAAACATTCAGTACTTC
>many|TRBJ2-3|TRBV13|-|14
CASSSGRSADTQYF
TGTGCCAGCAGCTCTGGACGGAGTGCAGATACGCAGTATTTT
>-|TRBJ2-1|TRBV19|TRBD2|16
CASTDGAAGGTDEQFF
TGTGCCAGTACCGACGGGGCAGCGGGAGGCACAGATGAGCAGTTCTTC
>many|TRBJ2-7|TRBV5-1|TRBD1|15
CASSLLGQGNHEQYF
TGCGCCAGCAGCTTGTTAGGACAGGGAAACCACGAGCAGTACTTC
>many|TRBJ2-1|TRBV12-3/TRBV12-4|TRBD2|17
CASSFSGLAGGYNEQFF
TGTGCCAGCAGTTTCTCAGGACTGGCGGGGGGATACAATGAGCAGTTCTTC
>many|TRBJ2-2|TRBV7-3|-|16
CASSPSGYANTGELFF
TGTGCCAGCAGCCCTTCTGGGTACGCGAACACCGGGGAGCTGTTTTTT
>few|TRBJ1-5|TRBV9|-|13
CASSVSSGQPQHF
TGTGCCAGCAGCGTGAGTTCGGGTCAGCCCCAGCATTTT
>many|TRBJ2-3|TRBV27|-|16
CASSPHRRMSTDTQYF
TGTGCCAGCAGTCCCCACAGACGGATGAGCACAGATACGCAGTATTTT
>few|TRBJ1-2|TRBV6-1|-|15
CASSEGGGRHYGYTF
TGTGCCAGCAGTGAAGGGGGAGGGCGGCACTATGGCTACACCTTC
>many|TRBJ2-1|TRBV27|TRBD2|16
CASSYMGLADSNEQFF
TGTGCCAGCAGTTATATGGGACTAGCGGACTCCAATGAGCAGTTCTTC
>many|TRBJ2-2|TRBV27|-|17
CASSSIGGDIRAGELFF
TGTGCCAGCAGTTCCATAGGCGGGGACATACGTGCCGGGGAGCTGTTTTTT
>-|TRBJ2-1|TRBV29-1|-|13
CSARPAGSREQFF
TGCAGCGCCCGACCGGCAGGGTCTCGGGAGCAGTTCTTC
>few|TRBJ2-1|TRBV5-1|TRBD1|15
CASSLGQGGFNEQFF
TGCGCCAGCAGCTTGGGACAGGGGGGTTTTAATGAGCAGTTCTTC
>-|TRBJ2-5|TRBV2|TRBD2|15
CASSPGTSGVGTQYF
TGTGCCAGCAGCCCCGGGACTAGCGGGGTGGGGACCCAGTACTTC
>many|TRBJ2-7|TRBV5-1|TRBD1|14
CASSPGQGAKEQYF
TGCGCCAGCAGCCCCGGACAGGGGGCTAAAGAGCAGTACTTC
>many|TRBJ1-1|TRBV10-3|-|14
CAITSGEPGTEAFF
TGTGCCATCACCTCGGGGGAGCCAGGCACTGAAGCTTTCTTT
>many|TRBJ1-2|TRBV27|-|14
CASSRTGGLNGYTF
TGTGCCAGCAGCCGAACGGGGGGCCTCAATGGCTACACCTTC
>few|TRBJ2-3|TRBV5-1|-|12
CASSSQGDTHYF
TGCGCCAGCAGCTCACAGGGAGATACGCACTATTTT
>many|TRBJ1-2|TRBV14|-|14
CASSPWRGDYGYTF
TGTGCCAGCAGCCCCTGGAGGGGGGACTATGGCTACACCTTC
>many|TRBJ2-1|TRBV29-1|TRBD2|15
CSVESSGLAWNEQFF
TGCAGCGTTGAGTCATCGGGACTAGCTTGGAATGAGCAGTTCTTC
>-|TRBJ1-6|TRBV20-1|-|18
CSARDPRAGKTYNSPLHF
TGCAGTGCTAGAGATCCCAGGGCAGGAAAGACCTATAATTCACCCCTCCACTTT
>many|TRBJ1-2|TRBV13|-|13
CASSLPGGNGYTF
TGTGCCAGCAGCTTACCCGGGGGAAATGGCTACACCTTC
>few|TRBJ1-2|TRBV20-1|-|14
CSARAVDPDYGYTF
TGCAGTGCTAGAGCCGTGGACCCAGACTATGGCTACACCTTC
>-|TRBJ1-5|TRBV19|-|14
CASSMGGSSQPQHF
TGTGCCAGTAGTATGGGGGGTAGCAGTCAGCCCCAGCATTTT
>-|TRBJ1-2|TRBV20-1|-|14
CSARETKGDYGYTF
TGCAGTGCTAGAGAGACCAAGGGGGACTATGGCTACACCTTC
>few|TRBJ2-7|TRBV4-3|-|15
CASSQDGTLGYEQYF
TGCGCCAGCAGCCAAGACGGGACCCTAGGCTACGAGCAGTACTTC
>-|TRBJ1-2|TRBV28|-|14
CASSLSLQPYGYTF
TGTGCCAGCAGTTTAAGTTTACAGCCCTATGGCTACACCTTC
>many|TRBJ1-2|TRBV3-1|-|15
CASSPGTRTNYGYTF
TGTGCCAGCAGCCCCGGGACACGCACTAACTATGGCTACACCTTC
>many|TRBJ2-1|TRBV12-5|TRBD2|16
CASGLVLGLAHNEQFF
TGTGCTAGTGGTTTGGTACTAGGACTAGCGCACAATGAGCAGTTCTTC
>-|TRBJ1-2|TRBV29-1|-|11
CSVEWGEGYTF
TGCAGCGTTGAATGGGGCGAAGGCTACACCTTC
>once|TRBJ1-2|TRBV10-3|-|13
CAISADSNYGYTF
TGTGCCATCAGTGCGGACAGTAACTATGGCTACACCTTC
>few|TRBJ2-7|TRBV10-2|-|12
CASSEFEDEQYF
TGCGCCAGCAGTGAGTTTGAAGACGAGCAGTACTTC
>many|TRBJ1-1|TRBV11-3|-|14
CASSERHLNTEAFF
TGTGCCAGCAGCGAGAGGCATCTGAACACTGAAGCTTTCTTT
>few|TRBJ2-4|TRBV27|-|14
CASSPREDKNIQYF
TGTGCCAGCAGCCCCAGAGAGGACAAAAACATTCAGTACTTC
>-|TRBJ2-2|TRBV6-1|TRBD2|16
CASTQTSGGAAGELFF
TGTGCCAGCACCCAAACTAGCGGGGGGGCCGCCGGGGAGCTGTTTTTT
>once|TRBJ2-7|TRBV5-4|-|13
CASSSRDHYEQYF
TGTGCCAGCAGCTCCCGGGACCACTACGAGCAGTACTTC
>many|TRBJ1-1|TRBV5-1|-|14
CASSSGHGDTEAFF
TGCGCCAGCAGCTCGGGACATGGGGACACTGAAGCTTTCTTT
>many|TRBJ2-7|TRBV28|-|14
CASRESGRAYEQYF
TGTGCCAGCCGAGAGTCAGGTCGAGCCTACGAGCAGTACTTC
>many|TRBJ1-6|TRBV11-2|TRBD1|15
CASSLRDRASVPLHF
TGTGCCAGCAGCCTCCGAGACAGGGCCTCGGTTCCCCTCCACTTT
>-|TRBJ2-1|TRBV3-1|TRBD1|17
CASSQDLGTGDTHEQFF
TGTGCCAGCAGCCAAGATTTAGGGACAGGGGACACCCATGAGCAGTTCTTC
>few|TRBJ1-6|TRBV7-8|-|19
CASSTGRDSSSSYNSPLHF
TGTGCCAGCAGCACCGGACGGGATTCATCAAGCTCCTATAATTCACCCCTCCACTTT
>many|TRBJ2-5|TRBV12-3/TRBV12-4|TRBD1|13
CASTGGTGGRSYF
TGTGCCAGCACTGGAGGGACAGGGGGCCGATCGTACTTC
>-|TRBJ2-2|TRBV7-9|-|17
CASSFPEVWRDTGELFF
TGTGCCAGCAGCTTCCCAGAGGTGTGGAGAGACACCGGGGAGCTGTTTTTT
>many|TRBJ2-3|TRBV28|-|15
CASSLRRGSTDTQYF
TGTGCCAGCAGTTTACGCAGGGGTAGCACAGATACGCAGTATTTT
>few|TRBJ1-1|TRBV5-5|TRBD1|16
CASSLSPTGTNTEAFF
TGTGCCAGCAGCTTGAGTCCGACAGGGACGAACACTGAAGCTTTCTTT
>many|TRBJ2-4|TRBV3-1|TRBD1|17
CASSSRQGRTPKNIQYF
TGTGCCAGCAGTAGCCGACAGGGCCGAACCCCTAAAAACATTCAGTACTTC
>-|TRBJ2-2|TRBV4-1|TRBD2|19
CASSQDRREARKNTGELFF
TGCGCCAGCAGCCAAGACCGGCGGGAGGCAAGAAAGAACACCGGGGAGCTGTTTTTT
>many|TRBJ2-7|TRBV3-1|-|14
CASSQEIGAGEQYF
TGTGCCAGCAGCCAAGAGATCGGGGCTGGGGAGCAGTACTTC
>many|TRBJ1-5|TRBV11-2|-|14
CASSLWGGNQPQHF
TGTGCCAGCAGTTTATGGGGCGGCAATCAGCCCCAGCATTTT
>many|TRBJ2-7|TRBV7-9|-|15
CASSIYRAQRDEQYF
TGTGCCAGCAGCATTTACAGGGCCCAGAGGGACGAGCAGTACTTC
>many|TRBJ2-2|TRBV11-3|-|14
CASSRIGNTGELFF
TGTGCCAGCAGCAGGATAGGAAACACCGGGGAGCTGTTTTTT
>few|TRBJ1-2|TRBV4-1|TRBD1|16
CASSQEGQPFSYGYTF
TGCGCCAGCAGCCAAGAGGGACAGCCTTTTTCATATGGCTACACCTTC